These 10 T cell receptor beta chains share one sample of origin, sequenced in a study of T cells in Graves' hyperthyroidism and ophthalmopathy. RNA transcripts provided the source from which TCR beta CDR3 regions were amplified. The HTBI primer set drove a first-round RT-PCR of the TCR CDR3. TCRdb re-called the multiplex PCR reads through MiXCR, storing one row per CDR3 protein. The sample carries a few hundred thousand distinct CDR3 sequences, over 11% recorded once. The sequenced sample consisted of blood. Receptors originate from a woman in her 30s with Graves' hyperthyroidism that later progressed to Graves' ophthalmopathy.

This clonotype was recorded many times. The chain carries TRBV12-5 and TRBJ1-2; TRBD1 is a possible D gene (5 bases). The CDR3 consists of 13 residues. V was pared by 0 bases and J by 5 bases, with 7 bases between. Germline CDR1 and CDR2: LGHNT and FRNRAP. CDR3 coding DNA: TGTGCTAGTGGTTTGGTACGACAGTATGGCTACACCTTC. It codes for CASGLVRQYGYTF.

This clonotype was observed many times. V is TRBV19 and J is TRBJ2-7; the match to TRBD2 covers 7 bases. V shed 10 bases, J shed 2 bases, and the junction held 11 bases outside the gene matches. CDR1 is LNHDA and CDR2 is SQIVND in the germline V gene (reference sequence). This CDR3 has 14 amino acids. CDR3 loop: CATHGGTTPYEQYF. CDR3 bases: TGTGCCACCCATGGAGGGACTACTCCCTACGAGCAGTACTTC.

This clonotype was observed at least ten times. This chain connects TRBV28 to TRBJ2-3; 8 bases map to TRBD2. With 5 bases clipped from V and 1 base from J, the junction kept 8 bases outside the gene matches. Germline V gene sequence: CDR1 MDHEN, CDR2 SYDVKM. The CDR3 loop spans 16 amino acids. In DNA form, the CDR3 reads TGTGCCAGCAGTCACCCGAGCGGGAGTGGCACAGATACGCAGTATTTT. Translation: CASSHPSGSGTDTQYF.

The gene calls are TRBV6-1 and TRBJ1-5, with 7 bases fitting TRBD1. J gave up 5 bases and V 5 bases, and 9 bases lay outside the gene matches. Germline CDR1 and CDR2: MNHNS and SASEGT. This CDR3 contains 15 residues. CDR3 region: CASSPTGVADQPQHF. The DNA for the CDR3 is TGTGCCAGCAGTCCTACAGGGGTGGCCGATCAGCCCCAGCATTTT.

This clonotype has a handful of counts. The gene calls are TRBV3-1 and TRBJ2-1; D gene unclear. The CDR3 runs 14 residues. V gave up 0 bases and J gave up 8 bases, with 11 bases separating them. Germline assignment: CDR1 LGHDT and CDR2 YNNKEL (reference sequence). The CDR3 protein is CASSQEQSPHEQFF. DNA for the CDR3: TGTGCCAGCAGCCAAGAGCAATCCCCCCATGAGCAGTTCTTC.

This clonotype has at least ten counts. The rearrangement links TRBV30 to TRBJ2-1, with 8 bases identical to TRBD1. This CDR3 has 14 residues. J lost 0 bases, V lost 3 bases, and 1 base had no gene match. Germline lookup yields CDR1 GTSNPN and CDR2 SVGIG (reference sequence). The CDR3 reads CAWRGQGSYNEQFF. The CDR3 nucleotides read TGTGCCTGGAGAGGACAGGGCTCCTACAATGAGCAGTTCTTC.

The CDR3 DNA reads as TGTGCCAGCAGCATGAGGGGGGGGGCGTCCTACGAGCAGTACTTC. Its translation is CASSMRGGASYEQYF. The chain recombines TRBV6-1 with TRBJ2-7; TRBD2 might be the D (7 bases). Trimming took 6 bases from V and 1 from J, leaving 16 bases between them. The CDR3 is made up of 15 amino acids. CDR1 and CDR2 from the germline V gene are MNHNS and SASEGT.

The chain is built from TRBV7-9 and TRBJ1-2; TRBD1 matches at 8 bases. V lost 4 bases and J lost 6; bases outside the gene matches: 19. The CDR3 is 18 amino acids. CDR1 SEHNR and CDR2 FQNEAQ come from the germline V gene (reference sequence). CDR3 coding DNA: TGTGCCAGCAGCTCCCACGGCAGGGGGCTTCGGGTGGGCGATGGCTACACCTTC. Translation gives CASSSHGRGLRVGDGYTF. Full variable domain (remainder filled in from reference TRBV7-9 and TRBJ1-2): DTGVSQNPRHKITKRGQNVTFRCDPISEHNRLYWYRQTLGQGPEFLTYFQNEAQLEKSRLLSDRFSAERPKGSFSTLEIQRTEQGDSAMYLCASSSHGRGLRVGDGYTFGSGTRLTVV.

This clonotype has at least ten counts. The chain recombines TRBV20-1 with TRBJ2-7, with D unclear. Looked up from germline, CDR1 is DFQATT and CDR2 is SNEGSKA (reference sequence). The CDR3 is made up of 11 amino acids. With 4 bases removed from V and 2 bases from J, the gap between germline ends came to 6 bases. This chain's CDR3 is CSAINAYEQYF. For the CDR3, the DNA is TGCAGTGCTATAAACGCCTACGAGCAGTACTTC.

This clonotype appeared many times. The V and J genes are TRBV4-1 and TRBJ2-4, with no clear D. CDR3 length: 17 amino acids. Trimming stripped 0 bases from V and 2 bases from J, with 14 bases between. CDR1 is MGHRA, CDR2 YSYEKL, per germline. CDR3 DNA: TGCGCCAGCAGCCAAGATCGGGTGGAGAGGACCAAAAACATTCAGTACTTC. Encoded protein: CASSQDRVERTKNIQYF.